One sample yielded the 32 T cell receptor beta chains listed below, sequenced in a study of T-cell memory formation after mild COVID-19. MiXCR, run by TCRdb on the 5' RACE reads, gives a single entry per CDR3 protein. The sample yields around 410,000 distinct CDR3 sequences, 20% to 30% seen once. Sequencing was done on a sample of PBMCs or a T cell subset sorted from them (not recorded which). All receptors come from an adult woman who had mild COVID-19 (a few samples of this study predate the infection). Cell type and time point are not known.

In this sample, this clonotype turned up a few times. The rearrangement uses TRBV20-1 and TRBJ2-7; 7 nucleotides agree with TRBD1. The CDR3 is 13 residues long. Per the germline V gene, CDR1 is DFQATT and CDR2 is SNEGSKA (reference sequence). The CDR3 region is CSVPGQTTYEQYF. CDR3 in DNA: TGCAGCGTTCCGGGACAGACCACCTACGAGCAGTACTTC.

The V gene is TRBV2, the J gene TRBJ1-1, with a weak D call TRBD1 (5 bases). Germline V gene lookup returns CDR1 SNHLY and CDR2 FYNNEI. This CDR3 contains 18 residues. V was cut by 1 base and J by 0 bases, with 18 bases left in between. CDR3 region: CASSEDRIAAGMNTEAFF. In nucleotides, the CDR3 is TGTGCCAGCAGTGAAGACAGGATCGCGGCGGGGATGAACACTGAAGCTTTCTTT.

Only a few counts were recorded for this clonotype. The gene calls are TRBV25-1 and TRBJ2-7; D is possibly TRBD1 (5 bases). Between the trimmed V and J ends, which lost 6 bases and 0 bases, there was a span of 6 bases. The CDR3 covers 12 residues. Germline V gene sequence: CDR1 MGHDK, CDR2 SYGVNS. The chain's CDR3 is CASRDNSYEQYF. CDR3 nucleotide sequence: TGTGCCAGCAGGGACAACTCCTACGAGCAGTACTTC.

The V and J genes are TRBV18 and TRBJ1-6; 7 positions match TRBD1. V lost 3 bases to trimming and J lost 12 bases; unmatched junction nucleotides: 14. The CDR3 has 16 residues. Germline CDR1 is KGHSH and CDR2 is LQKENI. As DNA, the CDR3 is TGTGCCAGCTCACCGCAGAAGACAGGGAGTTTCGGACCCCTCCACTTT. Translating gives CASSPQKTGSFGPLHF. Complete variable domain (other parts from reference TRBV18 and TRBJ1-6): NAGVMQNPRHLVRRRGQEARLRCSPMKGHSHVYWYRQLPEEGLKFMVYLQKENIIDESGMPKERFSAEFPKEGPSILRIQQVVRGDSAAYFCASSPQKTGSFGPLHFGNGTRLTVT.

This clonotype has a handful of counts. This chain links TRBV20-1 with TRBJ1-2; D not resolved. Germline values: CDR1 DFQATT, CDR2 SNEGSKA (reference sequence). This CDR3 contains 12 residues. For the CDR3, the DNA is TGCAGAGGCGGGCGGGAGAACTATGGCTACACCTTC. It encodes CRGGRENYGYTF.

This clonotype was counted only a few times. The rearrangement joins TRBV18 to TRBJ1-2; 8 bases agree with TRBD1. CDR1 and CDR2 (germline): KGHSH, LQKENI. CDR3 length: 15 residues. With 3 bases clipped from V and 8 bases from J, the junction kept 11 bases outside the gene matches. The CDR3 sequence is CASSPFGQGLEGYTF. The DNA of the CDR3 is TGTGCCAGCTCACCTTTCGGACAGGGATTGGAAGGCTACACCTTC.

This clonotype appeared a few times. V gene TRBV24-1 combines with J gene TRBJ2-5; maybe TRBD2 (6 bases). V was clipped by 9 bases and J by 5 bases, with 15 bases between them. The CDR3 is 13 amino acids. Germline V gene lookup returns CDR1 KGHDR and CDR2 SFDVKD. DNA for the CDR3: TGTGCCACCGGAGGGGCTTCCCGGGAGACCCAGTACTTC. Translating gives CATGGASRETQYF.

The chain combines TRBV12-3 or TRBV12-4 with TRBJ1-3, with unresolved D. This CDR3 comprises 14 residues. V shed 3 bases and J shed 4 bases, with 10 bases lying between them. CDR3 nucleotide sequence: TGTGCCAGCAGTTTTCTCGGACTAGGAAACACCATATATTTT. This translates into CASSFLGLGNTIYF.

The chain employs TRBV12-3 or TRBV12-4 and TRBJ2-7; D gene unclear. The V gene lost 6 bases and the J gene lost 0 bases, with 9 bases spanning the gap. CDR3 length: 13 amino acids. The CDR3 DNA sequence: TGTGCCAGCAGGGTGGACGGCTCCTACGAGCAGTACTTC. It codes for CASRVDGSYEQYF.

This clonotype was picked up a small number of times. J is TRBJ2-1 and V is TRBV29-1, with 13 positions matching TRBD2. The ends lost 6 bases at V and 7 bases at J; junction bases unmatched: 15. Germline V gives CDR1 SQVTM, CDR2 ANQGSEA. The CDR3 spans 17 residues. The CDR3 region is CSVDLTSGRWGRNEQFF. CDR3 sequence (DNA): TGCAGCGTCGATCTGACTAGCGGGAGGTGGGGGAGGAATGAGCAGTTCTTC.

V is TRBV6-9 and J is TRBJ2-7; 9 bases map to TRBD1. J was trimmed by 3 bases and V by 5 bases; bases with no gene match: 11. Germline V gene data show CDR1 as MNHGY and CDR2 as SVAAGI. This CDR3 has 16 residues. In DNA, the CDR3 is TGTGCCAGCAGTACAACCGCCGGGACAGGGAACTACGAGCAGTACTTC. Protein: CASSTTAGTGNYEQYF.

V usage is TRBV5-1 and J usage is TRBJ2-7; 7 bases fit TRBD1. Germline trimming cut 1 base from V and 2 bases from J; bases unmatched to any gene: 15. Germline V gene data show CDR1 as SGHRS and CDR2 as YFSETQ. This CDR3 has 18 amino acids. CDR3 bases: TGCGCCAGCAGCTTGACTCCGCCGACCGGGACAGCACCCTACGAGCAGTACTTC. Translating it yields CASSLTPPTGTAPYEQYF.

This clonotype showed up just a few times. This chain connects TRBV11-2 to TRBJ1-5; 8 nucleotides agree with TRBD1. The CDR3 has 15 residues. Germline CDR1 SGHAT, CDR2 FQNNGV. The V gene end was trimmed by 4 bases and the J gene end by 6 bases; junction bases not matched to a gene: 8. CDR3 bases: TGTGCCAGCAGCTCTCTCCAGGGGGCTGGTCAGCCCCAGCATTTT. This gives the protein CASSSLQGAGQPQHF. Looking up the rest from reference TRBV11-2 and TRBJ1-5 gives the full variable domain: EAGVAQSPRYKIIEKRQSVAFWCNPISGHATLYWYQQILGQGPKLLIQFQNNGVVDDSQLPKDRFSAERLKGVDSTLKIQPAKLEDSAVYLCASSSLQGAGQPQHFGDGTRLSIL.

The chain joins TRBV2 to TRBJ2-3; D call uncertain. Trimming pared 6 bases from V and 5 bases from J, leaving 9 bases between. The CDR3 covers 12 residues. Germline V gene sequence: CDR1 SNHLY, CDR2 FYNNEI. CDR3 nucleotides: TGTGCCAGCAGGAGGTTGGGAGATACGCAGTATTTT. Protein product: CASRRLGDTQYF.

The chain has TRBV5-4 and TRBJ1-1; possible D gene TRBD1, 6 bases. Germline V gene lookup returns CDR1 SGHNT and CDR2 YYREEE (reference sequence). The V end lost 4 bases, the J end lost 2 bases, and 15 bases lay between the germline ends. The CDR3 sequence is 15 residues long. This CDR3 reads CASSGGAFSNTEAFF. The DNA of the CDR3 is TGTGCCAGCAGCGGGGGGGCATTTAGCAACACTGAAGCTTTCTTT.

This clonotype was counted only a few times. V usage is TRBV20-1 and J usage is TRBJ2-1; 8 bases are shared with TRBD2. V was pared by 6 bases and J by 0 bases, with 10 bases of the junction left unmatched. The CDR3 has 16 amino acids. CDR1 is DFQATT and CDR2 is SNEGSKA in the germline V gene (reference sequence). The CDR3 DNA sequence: TGCAGTGCCCCTCAAGCGGGGGCGAGCTCCTACAATGAGCAGTTCTTC. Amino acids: CSAPQAGASSYNEQFF.

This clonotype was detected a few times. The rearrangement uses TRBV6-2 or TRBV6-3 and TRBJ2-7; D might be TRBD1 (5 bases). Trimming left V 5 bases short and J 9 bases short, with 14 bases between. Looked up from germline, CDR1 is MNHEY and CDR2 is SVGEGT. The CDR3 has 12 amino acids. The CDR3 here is CASSDAGFGQYF. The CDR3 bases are TGTGCCAGCAGTGACGCAGGGTTCGGGCAGTACTTC.

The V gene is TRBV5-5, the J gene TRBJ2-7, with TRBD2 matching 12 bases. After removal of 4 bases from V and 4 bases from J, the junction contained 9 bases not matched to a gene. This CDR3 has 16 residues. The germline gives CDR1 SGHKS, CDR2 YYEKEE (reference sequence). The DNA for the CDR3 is TGTGCCAGCAGCCACGGTGGAGGACTAGCGGGATACGAGCAGTACTTC. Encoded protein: CASSHGGGLAGYEQYF.

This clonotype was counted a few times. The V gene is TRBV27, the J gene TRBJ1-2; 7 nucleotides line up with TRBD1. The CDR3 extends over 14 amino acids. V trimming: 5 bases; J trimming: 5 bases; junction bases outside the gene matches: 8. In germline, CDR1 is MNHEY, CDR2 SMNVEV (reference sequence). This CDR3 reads CASSALTGLYGYTF. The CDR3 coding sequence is TGTGCCAGCAGTGCCTTGACAGGGTTGTATGGCTACACCTTC.

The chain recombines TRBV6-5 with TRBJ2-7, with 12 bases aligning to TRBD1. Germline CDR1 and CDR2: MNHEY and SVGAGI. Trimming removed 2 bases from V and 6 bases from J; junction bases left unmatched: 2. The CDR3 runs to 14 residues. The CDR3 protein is CASSYTGQGAEQYF. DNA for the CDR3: TGTGCCAGCAGTTACACGGGACAGGGGGCCGAGCAGTACTTC.

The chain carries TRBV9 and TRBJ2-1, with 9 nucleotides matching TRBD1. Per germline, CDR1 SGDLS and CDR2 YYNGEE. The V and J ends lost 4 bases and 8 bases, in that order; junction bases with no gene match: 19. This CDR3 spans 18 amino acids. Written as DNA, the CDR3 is TGTGCCAGCAGCCCAAGGACAGGGGAGGCGTGGGAGGACGATGAGCAGTTCTTC. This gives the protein CASSPRTGEAWEDDEQFF.

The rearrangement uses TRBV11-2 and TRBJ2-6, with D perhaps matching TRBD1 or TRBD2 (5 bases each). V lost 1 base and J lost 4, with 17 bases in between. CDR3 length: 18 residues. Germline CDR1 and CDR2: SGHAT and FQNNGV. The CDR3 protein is CASSLVLSGTSGANVLTF. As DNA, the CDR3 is TGTGCCAGCAGCTTAGTCCTTTCTGGGACCTCGGGGGCCAACGTCCTGACTTTC.

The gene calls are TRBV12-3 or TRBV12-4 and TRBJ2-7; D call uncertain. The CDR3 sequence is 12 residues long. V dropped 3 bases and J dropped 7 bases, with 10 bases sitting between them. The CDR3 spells CASSFGTGEQYF. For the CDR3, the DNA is TGTGCCAGCAGTTTTGGCACTGGGGAGCAGTACTTC.

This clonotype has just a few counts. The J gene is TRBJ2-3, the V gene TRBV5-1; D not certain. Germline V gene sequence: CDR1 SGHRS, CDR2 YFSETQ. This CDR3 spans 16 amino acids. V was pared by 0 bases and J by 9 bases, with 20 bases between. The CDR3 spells CASSLERPEPPRTQYF. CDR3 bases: TGCGCCAGCAGCTTGGAAAGGCCAGAGCCCCCTAGAACGCAGTATTTT.

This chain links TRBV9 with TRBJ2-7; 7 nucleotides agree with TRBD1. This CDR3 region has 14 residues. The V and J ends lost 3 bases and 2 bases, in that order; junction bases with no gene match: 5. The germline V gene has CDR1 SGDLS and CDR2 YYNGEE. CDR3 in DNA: TGTGCCAGCAGCGCGTATGACAGGGCCTACGAGCAGTACTTC. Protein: CASSAYDRAYEQYF.

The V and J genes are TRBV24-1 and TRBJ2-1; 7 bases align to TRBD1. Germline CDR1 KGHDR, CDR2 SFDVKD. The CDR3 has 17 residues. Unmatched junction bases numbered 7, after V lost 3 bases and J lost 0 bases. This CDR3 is CATSDTRTGSSYNEQFF. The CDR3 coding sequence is TGTGCCACCAGTGATACCCGGACAGGTAGCTCCTACAATGAGCAGTTCTTC.

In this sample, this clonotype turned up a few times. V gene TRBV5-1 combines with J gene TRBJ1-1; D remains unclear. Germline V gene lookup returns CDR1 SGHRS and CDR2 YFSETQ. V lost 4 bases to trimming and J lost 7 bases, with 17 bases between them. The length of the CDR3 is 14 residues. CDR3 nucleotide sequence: TGCGCCAGCAGCCCACACGATCTGCCCAATGAAGCTTTCTTT. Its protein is CASSPHDLPNEAFF.

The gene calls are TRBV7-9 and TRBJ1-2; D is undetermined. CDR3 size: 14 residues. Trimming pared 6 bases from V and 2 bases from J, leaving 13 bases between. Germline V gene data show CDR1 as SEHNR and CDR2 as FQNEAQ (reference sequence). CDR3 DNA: TGTGCCAGCAGTTCGAGCGGGGTCAACTATGGCTACACCTTC. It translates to CASSSSGVNYGYTF. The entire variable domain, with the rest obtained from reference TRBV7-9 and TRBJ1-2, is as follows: DTGVSQNPRHKITKRGQNVTFRCDPISEHNRLYWYRQTLGQGPEFLTYFQNEAQLEKSRLLSDRFSAERPKGSFSTLEIQRTEQGDSAMYLCASSSSGVNYGYTFGSGTRLTVV.

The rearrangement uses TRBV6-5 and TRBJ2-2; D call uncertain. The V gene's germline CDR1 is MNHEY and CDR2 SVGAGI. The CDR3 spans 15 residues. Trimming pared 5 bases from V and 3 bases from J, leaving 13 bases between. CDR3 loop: CASSQSPEYTGELFF. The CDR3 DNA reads TGTGCCAGCAGTCAAAGCCCGGAGTACACCGGGGAGCTGTTTTTT.

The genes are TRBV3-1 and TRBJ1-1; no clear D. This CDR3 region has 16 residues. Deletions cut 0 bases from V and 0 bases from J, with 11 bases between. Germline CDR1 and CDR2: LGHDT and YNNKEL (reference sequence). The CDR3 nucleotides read TGTGCCAGCAGCCAAGAAGCGTTTAGCTTGAACACTGAAGCTTTCTTT. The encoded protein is CASSQEAFSLNTEAFF.

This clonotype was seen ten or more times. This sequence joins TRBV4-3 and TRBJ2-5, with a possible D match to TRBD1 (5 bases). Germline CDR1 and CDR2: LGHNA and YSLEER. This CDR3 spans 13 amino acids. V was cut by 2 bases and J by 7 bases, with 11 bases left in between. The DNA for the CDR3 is TGCGCCAGCAGCCAACCACCCACAGGGACCCAGTACTTC. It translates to CASSQPPTGTQYF.

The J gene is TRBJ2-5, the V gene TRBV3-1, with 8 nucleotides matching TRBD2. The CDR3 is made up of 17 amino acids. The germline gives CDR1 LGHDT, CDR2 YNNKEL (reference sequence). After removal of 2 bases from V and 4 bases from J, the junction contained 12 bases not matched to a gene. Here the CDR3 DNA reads TGTGCCAGCAGCCAACCCCCCGGACTAGCCGTACCAGAGACCCAGTACTTC. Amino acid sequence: CASSQPPGLAVPETQYF.